These 32 T cell receptor beta chains share one sample of origin, sequenced in a study of T cell changes during pregnancy in multiple sclerosis. Produced via immunoSEQ multiplex PCR; TCRdb's table is partial and in-frame only. This repertoire shows 75,000 to 95,000 clones, less than 95% found once; its top ten account for around 1.8%. The starting material was peripheral blood, obtained in the first trimester of pregnancy. Receptors were obtained from a female donor in good health, enrolled as a control in a pregnancy study.

The rearrangement joins TRBV29-1 to TRBJ2-7; 14 bases match TRBD2. This CDR3 region has 14 residues. CDR1 and CDR2 (germline): SQVTM, ANQGSEA. The ends lost 6 bases at V and 2 bases at J; junction bases unmatched: 3. Here the CDR3 reads CSVATSGGAYEQYF. CDR3 in DNA: TGCAGCGTGGCGACTAGCGGGGGGGCCTACGAGCAGTACTTC.

In this sample, this clone turned up many times. The chain couples TRBV6-6 to TRBJ1-1; D perhaps matches TRBD1 (6 bases). This CDR3 region has 15 residues. Germline V gene sequence: CDR1 MNHNY, CDR2 SVGAGI (reference sequence). V lost 5 bases and J 4 bases, leaving 17 bases between the germline ends. CDR3 sequence reads: CASSPWGGGGTEAFF. Here the CDR3 DNA reads TGTGCCAGCAGTCCGTGGGGGGGCGGGGGCACTGAAGCTTTCTTT.

The rearrangement joins TRBV7-2 to TRBJ1-1; D is unresolved. Germline CDR1 is SGHTA and CDR2 is FQGNSA. CDR3 length: 12 residues. V lost 2 bases, J lost 3 bases, and 4 bases lay in between. CDR3 sequence (DNA): TGTGCCAGCAGCTTACATCACACTGAAGCTTTCTTT. Protein product: CASSLHHTEAFF.

V gene TRBV11-2 combines with J gene TRBJ2-5; D unresolved. The germline V gene has CDR1 SGHAT and CDR2 FQNNGV. The CDR3 totals 14 residues. Trimming cost V 6 bases and J 7 bases, with 18 bases left between them. The CDR3 nucleotides read TGTGCCAGCAGGGGCTGGGTCGGCACTGGGACCCAGTACTTC. It specifies CASRGWVGTGTQYF. The whole variable domain, filled in from reference TRBV11-2 and TRBJ2-5, reads EAGVAQSPRYKIIEKRQSVAFWCNPISGHATLYWYQQILGQGPKLLIQFQNNGVVDDSQLPKDRFSAERLKGVDSTLKIQPAKLEDSAVYLCASRGWVGTGTQYFGPGTRLLVL.

The chain combines TRBV7-2 with TRBJ1-2; 10 positions match TRBD1. This CDR3 is 14 amino acids long. Germline V gene data show CDR1 as SGHTA and CDR2 as FQGNSA. The junction had 6 bases not matched to a gene; V was cut back by 6 bases and J by 5 bases. For the CDR3, the DNA is TGTGCCAGCAGGGACAGGGGGAGGTGGTATGGCTACACCTTC. Translating gives CASRDRGRWYGYTF. Filled out from reference TRBV7-2 and TRBJ1-2, the complete variable domain reads GAGVSQSPSNKVTEKGKDVELRCDPISGHTALYWYRQSLGQGLEFLIYFQGNSAPDKSGLPSDRFSAERTGGSVSTLTIQRTQQEDSAVYLCASRDRGRWYGYTFGSGTRLTVV.

J is TRBJ2-7 and V is TRBV6-5; TRBD1 might be the D (7 bases). Trimming removed 4 bases at V and 2 bases at J, with 12 bases between. This CDR3 has 14 residues. CDR1 is MNHEY and CDR2 is SVGAGI in the germline V gene. This CDR3 reads CASSLTGRPYEQYF. As DNA, the CDR3 is TGTGCCAGCAGTTTGACAGGGAGGCCCTACGAGCAGTACTTC.

This clone was seen once. The chain links TRBV7-2 to TRBJ1-2; TRBD1 might be the D (6 bases). The CDR3 has 15 residues. Germline loops: CDR1 SGHTA, CDR2 FQGNSA. Trimming stripped 5 bases from V and 1 base from J, with 14 bases between. The CDR3 nucleotides read TGTGCCAGCAGCGCACAGGGCTTGAGTAACTATGGCTACACCTTC. This sequence encodes CASSAQGLSNYGYTF.

The chain carries TRBV6-4 and TRBJ2-2; D is unresolved. The germline gives CDR1 MRHNA, CDR2 SNTAGT. The ends were cut back, 1 base at V and 6 bases at J, with 3 bases in the middle. This CDR3 is built from 12 residues. In DNA form, the CDR3 reads TGTGCCAGCAGTGACTTCTCCGGGGAGCTGTTTTTT. Protein product: CASSDFSGELFF.

The CDR3 is CASSFRQGADTQYF. In nucleotides, the CDR3 is TGCGCCAGCAGCTTCCGACAGGGGGCAGATACGCAGTATTTT. The chain carries TRBV5-1 and TRBJ2-3; TRBD1 agrees at 9 bases. This CDR3 has 14 residues. CDR1 SGHRS and CDR2 YFSETQ come from the germline V gene. V lost 2 bases and J lost 4; bases outside the gene matches: 2.

The V gene is TRBV19, the J gene TRBJ1-4, with a tentative D call TRBD1 (5 bases). The length of the CDR3 is 13 residues. CDR1 is LNHDA, CDR2 SQIVND, per germline (reference sequence). The V end lost 5 bases, the J end lost 8 bases, and 12 bases lay between the germline ends. Here the CDR3 DNA reads TGTGCCAGTAGTGCCAGGGTGCGGGAAAAACTGTTTTTT. Amino acids: CASSARVREKLFF.

The chain is built from TRBV28 and TRBJ2-1; TRBD2 is a possible D gene (5 bases). The CDR3 covers 15 residues. Trimming shortened V by 4 bases and J by 0 bases, and 10 bases separated the two germline ends. CDR1 and CDR2 (germline): MDHEN, SYDVKM. CDR3 residues: CASSSGGISYNEQFF. In nucleotides, the CDR3 is TGTGCCAGCAGTTCAGGAGGAATCTCCTACAATGAGCAGTTCTTC.

The chain recombines TRBV7-9 with TRBJ1-2, with 7 bases matching TRBD1. Germline loops: CDR1 SEHNR, CDR2 FQNEAQ (reference sequence). This CDR3 spans 14 amino acids. V was pared by 4 bases and J by 2 bases, with 4 bases of the junction left unmatched. The CDR3 DNA follows: TGTGCCAGCAGCTCTAAGGGACAGAACTATGGCTACACCTTC. As protein: CASSSKGQNYGYTF.

In this sample, this clone turned up a few times. The chain recombines TRBV29-1 with TRBJ2-2; 9 positions agree with TRBD2. J gave up 6 bases and V 6 bases, and 11 bases lay outside the gene matches. This CDR3 is built from 15 residues. Germline V gene lookup returns CDR1 SQVTM and CDR2 ANQGSEA. CDR3 loop: CSVRGSGGMSGELFF. As DNA, the CDR3 is TGCAGCGTCCGAGGGAGCGGGGGGATGTCCGGGGAGCTGTTTTTT.

In DNA, the CDR3 is TGTGCCAGCAGTTTCCGGACAGGGGAAAATTCACCCCTCCACTTT. Translating it yields CASSFRTGENSPLHF. The chain carries TRBV27 and TRBJ1-6; 9 bases align to TRBD1. This CDR3 has 15 residues. Germline loops: CDR1 MNHEY, CDR2 SMNVEV (reference sequence). J gave up 7 bases and V 3 bases, and 4 bases lay outside the gene matches.

This clone was recorded once. This chain links TRBV25-1 with TRBJ2-5; TRBD1 matches 10 bases. Germline V gene data show CDR1 as MGHDK and CDR2 as SYGVNS. V gave up 2 bases and J gave up 6 bases; unmatched junction bases: 9. CDR3 size: 16 residues. CDR3 amino acids: CASSERVGTGDKTQYF. The CDR3 bases are TGTGCCAGCAGTGAAAGAGTAGGGACAGGGGATAAGACCCAGTACTTC.

The J gene is TRBJ1-6, the V gene TRBV9; D unclear. Germline CDR1 reads SGDLS; CDR2 reads YYNGEE. The length of the CDR3 is 13 residues. Between the trimmed V and J ends, which lost 0 bases and 7 bases, there was a span of 5 bases. This CDR3 is CASSVVENSPLHF. The CDR3 coding sequence is TGTGCCAGCAGCGTAGTGGAGAATTCACCCCTCCACTTT.

The V and J genes are TRBV10-3 and TRBJ2-2; perhaps TRBD1 as D (6 bases). CDR1 is ENHRY, CDR2 SYGVKD, per germline. Trimming pared 5 bases from V and 1 base from J, leaving 14 bases between. The CDR3 totals 16 residues. CDR3 loop: CAISLTDSLNTGELFF. The CDR3 coding sequence is TGTGCCATCAGTTTAACGGACAGCTTGAACACCGGGGAGCTGTTTTTT.

The V and J genes are TRBV11-2 and TRBJ1-4, with a possible D match to TRBD1 (5 bases). CDR3 length: 15 amino acids. V lost 5 bases and J 1 base, leaving 11 bases between the germline ends. The germline CDR1 and CDR2 sequences are SGHAT and FQNNGV. For the CDR3, the DNA is TGTGCCAGCAGCCTTGGGAGGGGAACTAATGAAAAACTGTTTTTT. It specifies CASSLGRGTNEKLFF.

The chain links TRBV7-3 to TRBJ2-5; weak D call: TRBD2 (5 bases). There are 16 residues in the CDR3. V lost 2 bases to trimming and J lost 5 bases, with 18 bases between them. Germline-derived CDR1 and CDR2 are SGHTA and FQGTGA. Written as DNA, the CDR3 is TGTGCCAGCAGCTTAGAACCTTTAGCGCTGGGGGAGACCCAGTACTTC. Protein sequence: CASSLEPLALGETQYF.

The V gene is TRBV29-1, the J gene TRBJ2-5; no definite D call. The CDR3 consists of 13 residues. CDR1 and CDR2 (germline): SQVTM, ANQGSEA. Between the trimmed V and J ends, which lost 0 bases and 1 base, there was a span of 6 bases. CDR3 protein: CSVEDNFQETQYF. The CDR3 nucleotides read TGCAGCGTTGAAGACAACTTCCAAGAGACCCAGTACTTC.

This clone was observed a handful of times. This chain links TRBV25-1 with TRBJ2-1; 12 bases align to TRBD1. This CDR3 comprises 15 residues. V shed 3 bases and J 7 bases; nucleotides not matched to a gene: 4. Germline CDR1 reads MGHDK; CDR2 reads SYGVNS. The CDR3 DNA sequence: TGTGCCAGCAGTGAGGGGACAGGGGGCAAGAATGAGCAGTTCTTC. It is translated as CASSEGTGGKNEQFF. Looking up the rest from reference TRBV25-1 and TRBJ2-1 gives the full variable domain: EADIYQTPRYLVIGTGKKITLECSQTMGHDKMYWYQQDPGMELHLIHYSYGVNSTEKGDLSSESTVSRIRTEHFPLTLESARPSHTSQYLCASSEGTGGKNEQFFGPGTRLTVL.

The rearrangement links TRBV7-3 to TRBJ1-1, with 8 bases that match TRBD1. After removal of 0 bases from V and 4 bases from J, the junction contained 7 bases not matched to a gene. Germline assignment: CDR1 SGHTA and CDR2 FQGTGA. The CDR3 consists of 16 residues. This CDR3 reads CASSLTPTGARTEAFF. The CDR3 DNA follows: TGTGCCAGCAGCTTAACGCCGACAGGGGCGCGCACTGAAGCTTTCTTT.

Turning to this clone: At one boundary the junction diverges from the germline segment, which might be a read error. The chain links TRBV9 to TRBJ2-1, with 11 bases that match TRBD2. Germline-derived CDR1 and CDR2 are SGDLS and YYNGEE. CDR3 length: 18 amino acids. The CDR3 is CASSHNPLAGGSYNEQFF. In nucleotides, the CDR3 is TGTGCCAGCAGCCACAATCCTCTAGCGGGGGGCTCCTACAATGAACAGTTCTTC.

The chain recombines TRBV27 with TRBJ1-2; 9 nucleotides agree with TRBD1. J was trimmed by 3 bases and V by 4 bases; bases with no gene match: 3. Germline CDR1 and CDR2: MNHEY and SMNVEV (reference sequence). CDR3 length equals 14 residues. This chain's CDR3 is CASSSGQGYYGYTF. The CDR3, as DNA: TGTGCCAGCAGTTCTGGACAGGGGTACTATGGCTACACCTTC.

The genes are TRBV7-8 and TRBJ1-2; no reliable D call. The CDR3 length is 14 residues. The ends were cut back, 1 base at V and 6 bases at J, with 12 bases in the middle. CDR1 is SGHVS and CDR2 is FQNEAQ in the germline V gene. The CDR3 DNA reads TGTGCCAGCAGCTTAGTTGGCCCCCGGGATGGCTACACCTTC. Residues: CASSLVGPRDGYTF.

This clone was seen only once. This chain joins TRBV27 and TRBJ1-1; D gene uncertain. Trimming pared 4 bases from V and 1 base from J, leaving 7 bases between. Germline CDR1 is MNHEY and CDR2 is SMNVEV (reference sequence). This CDR3 is 13 amino acids long. The CDR3 is CASSSQKNTEAFF. The DNA of the CDR3 is TGTGCCAGCAGTTCACAGAAGAACACTGAAGCTTTCTTT.

The chain carries TRBV4-3 and TRBJ1-1; D is uncertain. CDR3 size: 13 residues. Trimming removed 2 bases at V and 2 bases at J, with 6 bases between. CDR1 LGHNA and CDR2 YSLEER come from the germline V gene. CDR3 sequence (DNA): TGCGCCAGCAGCCAACAGGTTAACACTGAAGCTTTCTTT. Protein product: CASSQQVNTEAFF.

The CDR3 loop is CASSPGTGYNQPQHF. As DNA, the CDR3 is TGTGCCAGCAGCCCGGGGACAGGCTACAATCAGCCCCAGCATTTT. This rearrangement joins TRBV7-2 to TRBJ1-5, with 8 positions matching TRBD1. There are 15 residues in the CDR3. The germline gives CDR1 SGHTA, CDR2 FQGNSA. V was clipped by 5 bases and J by 3 bases; unmatched bases: 6. Complete variable domain (other parts from reference TRBV7-2 and TRBJ1-5): GAGVSQSPSNKVTEKGKDVELRCDPISGHTALYWYRQSLGQGLEFLIYFQGNSAPDKSGLPSDRFSAERTGGSVSTLTIQRTQQEDSAVYLCASSPGTGYNQPQHFGDGTRLSIL.

The chain links TRBV27 to TRBJ1-2; a possible D gene is TRBD1 (5 bases). The CDR3 has 13 residues. Germline V gene lookup returns CDR1 MNHEY and CDR2 SMNVEV (reference sequence). Between the trimmed V and J ends, which lost 8 bases and 4 bases, there was a span of 14 bases. CDR3 DNA: TGTGCCAGCGCCGACAGTTCAATCTATGGCTACACCTTC. Its translation is CASADSSIYGYTF.

The chain joins TRBV6-4 to TRBJ1-2; 8 bases agree with TRBD1. V was pared by 5 bases and J by 8 bases, with 7 bases of the junction left unmatched. The CDR3 contains 13 residues. Germline V gives CDR1 MRHNA, CDR2 SNTAGT. This CDR3 reads CASSPDRERGYTF. Written as DNA, the CDR3 is TGTGCCAGCAGTCCGGACAGGGAAAGAGGCTACACCTTC.

The J gene is TRBJ1-3, the V gene TRBV29-1; D gene ambiguous. Trimming removed 7 bases from V and 0 bases from J, with 13 bases in between. CDR3 length: 14 residues. From germline, CDR1 is SQVTM and CDR2 ANQGSEA. CDR3 in DNA: TGCAGCGCTGGCGGGGATAGCTCTGGAAACACCATATATTTT. Protein product: CSAGGDSSGNTIYF.

This clone was seen only once. This chain connects TRBV28 to TRBJ2-3; 16 bases map to TRBD2. Germline assignment: CDR1 MDHEN and CDR2 SYDVKM. V shed 4 bases and J 5 bases; nucleotides not matched to a gene: 3. The CDR3 runs 16 residues. CDR3: CASSSGTSGGGDTQYF. The CDR3 DNA sequence: TGTGCCAGCAGTTCGGGGACTAGCGGGGGGGGAGATACGCAGTATTTT.